Listed below are T cell receptor beta chains from one sample, sequenced in a study of blood T cell repertoires in COVID-19. The table came from immunoSEQ multiplex PCR; TCRdb's copy has only in-frame clones and leaves some out. The sample holds about 170,000 clones, under 80% seen once. The specimen was peripheral blood. The receptors come from a man in his sixties or seventies with acute or convalescent COVID-19. CDR3s leave out the opening cysteine and the closing phenylalanine or tryptophan. Expanded clones are given a class, and other clones once, few, many or no size at all.

>TRBJ1-5|.|TRBV5-4
ASSLGGGDNQPQH
>TRBJ1-4|.|TRBV30
AWSHAPLTGEGEKLF
>TRBJ2-3|.|TRBV19
ASRAGIGGADTQY
>TRBJ2-1|.|TRBV5-4
ASSLRGSSYNEQF
>TRBJ2-7|.|TRBV9
ASSTRDSSYEQY
>TRBJ2-7|.|TRBV18
ASSPGAGYEQY
>TRBJ2-2|.|TRBV4-3
ASSQDLIIASSPNTGELF
>TRBJ1-6|.|TRBV6-5
ASSYSRQGDSPLH
>TRBJ1-5|.|TRBV24-1
ATSDSTGSPQH
>TRBJ2-2|many|TRBV27
ASSPSGRADTGELF
>TRBJ2-1|.|TRBV10-1
ASSAPGDLYNEQF
>TRBJ1-6|.|TRBV25-1
ASRTGAGNSPLH
>TRBJ2-3|.|TRBV11-1
ASSLAGGSTDTQY
>TRBJ2-6|.|TRBV5-1
ASRFTGDSGANVLT
>TRBJ2-3|.|TRBV19
ASPPGDRGADTQY
>TRBJ2-3|.|TRBV27
ASRPGGTDTQY
>TRBJ1-5|.|TRBV7-2
ASSPRDTNQPQH
>TRBJ1-1|.|TRBV28
ASRLGGARDTEAF
>TRBJ1-2|.|TRBV14
ASSQEGAVNYGYT
>TRBJ1-4|.|TRBV2
ASMRGLNEKLF
>TRBJ2-2|few|TRBV7-9
ASSSSGRDTGELF
>TRBJ2-3|once|TRBV7-2
ASRSGHSTDTQY
>TRBJ1-1|.|TRBV5-1
ASSLTLQGAAF
>TRBJ2-5|.|TRBV10-3
AISEFETSGGAVH
>TRBJ2-2|.|TRBV5-1
ASSLETGGVLFTGELF
>TRBJ2-2|.|TRBV18
ASSSGTGGTGELF
>TRBJ1-4|.|TRBV11-2
ASSLVSDRDEKLF
>TRBJ2-3|.|TRBV5-1
ASSLVSGTSGAPHTDTQY
>TRBJ1-3|once|TRBV18
ASSPTGSGNTIY
>TRBJ2-5|.|TRBV5-6
ASSSPGTGNFQETQY
>TRBJ1-1|.|TRBV5-6
ASSLQGLELSF
>TRBJ2-7|.|TRBV24-1
ATFKGESRILYEQY
>TRBJ2-5|.|TRBV5-1
ASSLGTTGAETQY
>TRBJ2-7|.|TRBV18
ASSDVFRGRDSYEQY
>TRBJ2-1|few|TRBV5-6
ASSLGVGQF
>TRBJ1-2|.|TRBV4-1
ASSQDRTSYGYT
>TRBJ1-2|.|TRBV24-1
ATSDPTGGHYGYT
>TRBJ2-7|.|TRBV9
ASSAGFSGGDEQY
>TRBJ2-1|.|TRBV29-1
SVGGTGIFEQF
>TRBJ1-4|.|TRBV7-9
ASSAGGEKLF
>TRBJ1-5|.|TRBV3-1/TRBV3-2
ASSQSGGNQPQH
>TRBJ2-1|.|TRBV20-1
SAGGLGDEQF
>TRBJ1-2|many|TRBV5-1
ASSLGQSGYT
>TRBJ1-3|few|TRBV10-3
AISEGQGANTIY
>TRBJ1-6|.|TRBV28
ASKPGGNFRSPLH
>TRBJ1-2|.|TRBV5-8
ASSPGQGAEGYT
>TRBJ2-2|.|TRBV7-2
ASSLGQGSNTGELF
>TRBJ1-3|few|TRBV27
ASSLTVPRGGNTIY
>TRBJ1-2|.|TRBV4-3
ASSLGTASGWDGYT
>TRBJ2-7|few|TRBV11-2
ASSLASGYEQY
>TRBJ1-3|few|TRBV14
ASSRNRGPGNTIY
>TRBJ1-2|.|TRBV12-3/TRBV12-4
ASSYRGSYGYT
>TRBJ2-3|.|TRBV7-2
ASSLSLGAGDTQY
>TRBJ1-1|.|TRBV19
ASSPQQGYRAEAF
>TRBJ1-6|.|TRBV6-1
ASSDTDFNSPLH
>TRBJ1-5|.|TRBV16
ASSQSGQGNQPQH
>TRBJ2-7|.|TRBV30
AWRSRTGGFEQY
>TRBJ1-6|.|TRBV6-5
ASGTGGSLPLH
>TRBJ1-2|once|TRBV12-3/TRBV12-4
ASSPKDRSGYT
>TRBJ2-3|.|TRBV19
ASSSISGRSTDTQY